The rows below give T cell receptor beta chains drawn from one sample of a study of CD8+ T cells in alopecia areata. Assay used: immunoSEQ multiplex PCR; TCRdb lists only in-frame clones, some missing. The sample includes 140,000 to 150,000 clones, approximately 50% of them seen just once. Sequencing was performed on CD4+ T cells sorted from blood, taken at week 0. Receptor source: a human donor with alopecia areata. The CDR3 runs from the conserved cysteine through the conserved F or W. D genes are given only for firm matches. Where a row states a size, it is once, few, many or the class of an expanded clone; other rows omit it.

NA	TRBV30	TRBJ1-4	NA	CAWIRNEKLFF
NA	TRBV2	TRBJ2-5	NA	CASRRNQETQYF
NA	TRBV4-1	TRBJ2-5	NA	CASSQEGQRGTQYF
NA	TRBV30	TRBJ1-2	NA	CAWSTNYGYTF
TRBD2	TRBV30	TRBJ2-5	NA	CARGGPSKETQYF
TRBD2	TRBV15	TRBJ2-5	NA	CATTLAGGETQYF
TRBD1	TRBV5-1	TRBJ2-2	few	CASSEIGTENTGELFF
TRBD1	TRBV27	TRBJ1-2	NA	CASRLGTGDPLLYGYTF
TRBD1	TRBV30	TRBJ2-7	once	CAWRKQGVNEQYF
NA	TRBV5-6	TRBJ1-5	NA	CASSRTSSAQPQHF
NA	TRBV29-1	TRBJ2-3	few	CSVEDSTDTQYF